Below are 30 T cell receptor beta chains sequenced from a single sample in a study of blood T cell repertoires in COVID-19. Here immunoSEQ multiplex PCR was the method, and the copy in TCRdb shows in-frame clones only, minus some. Of 30,000 to 45,000 clones listed, around 80% are singletons. Sequencing input: peripheral blood. The source of these receptors is a man in his sixties with acute or convalescent COVID-19.

This clone appeared a few times. The chain combines TRBV5-1 with TRBJ1-1; 7 bases agree with TRBD1. J was trimmed by 8 bases and V by 4 bases; bases with no gene match: 8. CDR3 length: 13 amino acids. CDR1 is SGHRS and CDR2 is YFSETQ in the germline V gene. As DNA, the CDR3 is TGCGCCAGCAGCCTGACAGGGAAGGGGGAAGCTTTCTTT. Amino acid sequence: CASSLTGKGEAFF.

The chain employs TRBV5-1 and TRBJ1-1; D gene uncertain. The length of the CDR3 is 12 residues. Germline values: CDR1 SGHRS, CDR2 YFSETQ. V lost 0 bases, J lost 7 bases, and 7 bases lay in between. CDR3 coding DNA: TGCGCCAGCAGCTTGGGCGTCGGTGAAGCTTTCTTT. Protein product: CASSLGVGEAFF.

This chain links TRBV19 with TRBJ1-3; D is perhaps TRBD1 (6 bases). This CDR3 has 16 residues. V lost 5 bases to trimming and J lost 1 base, with 15 bases between them. Germline V CDR1 and CDR2: LNHDA, SQIVND (reference sequence). The CDR3 DNA reads as TGTGCCAGTAGTCCACAAGGGGGTAAATCTGGAAACACCATATATTTT. Translation: CASSPQGGKSGNTIYF.

V usage is TRBV4-3 and J usage is TRBJ1-3, with unresolved D. Germline CDR1 and CDR2: LGHNA and YSLEER. The CDR3 extends over 16 amino acids. Trimming removed 0 bases at V and 3 bases at J, with 12 bases between. Here the CDR3 reads CASSQDHSGLGNTIYF. The DNA of the CDR3 is TGCGCCAGCAGCCAAGATCATAGTGGGCTTGGAAACACCATATATTTT.

CDR3 DNA: TGTGCCAGCAGTCCACTAGGAATCGGGGATGGTACGCAGTATTTT. Protein: CASSPLGIGDGTQYF. V is TRBV6-2 or TRBV6-3 and J is TRBJ2-3, with a weak D call TRBD2 (5 bases). The V gene's germline CDR1 is MNHEY and CDR2 SVGEGT. V lost 5 bases, J lost 8 bases, and 20 bases lay in between. CDR3 length: 15 residues.

The chain joins TRBV3-1 (or the pseudogene TRBV3-2) to TRBJ2-3, with a possible D match to TRBD2 (5 bases). The germline V gene encodes CDR1 LGHDT and CDR2 YNNKEL (reference sequence). The V gene lost 1 base and the J gene lost 0 bases, with 8 bases spanning the gap. The length of the CDR3 is 15 residues. The CDR3 region has the DNA TGTGCCAGCAGCCAAGGGGCGGGCAGCACAGATACGCAGTATTTT. Translation gives CASSQGAGSTDTQYF.

This rearrangement joins TRBV19 to TRBJ2-6; no clear D. CDR1 and CDR2 (germline): LNHDA, SQIVND (reference sequence). The CDR3 contains 16 residues. V gave up 5 bases and J gave up 2 bases, with 13 bases separating them. CDR3 loop: CASSSRHSTGANVLTF. The CDR3 DNA is TGTGCCAGTAGTTCCAGACATTCCACTGGGGCCAACGTCCTGACTTTC.

V usage is TRBV4-2 and J usage is TRBJ1-1, with D hard to call. This CDR3 spans 13 amino acids. The V end lost 3 bases, the J end lost 0 bases, and 5 bases lay between the germline ends. Germline V gene sequence: CDR1 LGHNA, CDR2 YNFKEQ. CDR3 amino acids: CASSHTLNTEAFF. CDR3 bases: TGTGCCAGCAGCCATACATTGAACACTGAAGCTTTCTTT.

The rearrangement joins TRBV6-5 to TRBJ1-2, with D perhaps matching TRBD1 (6 bases). Germline CDR1 and CDR2: MNHEY and SVGAGI. V lost 0 bases, J lost 2 bases, and 10 bases lay in between. This CDR3 comprises 15 residues. The CDR3 sequence: CASSYSARGNYGYTF. CDR3 nucleotides: TGTGCCAGCAGTTACTCAGCCAGGGGAAACTATGGCTACACCTTC.

The CDR3 reads CASSIVRDRGPEQFF. For the CDR3, the DNA is TGTGCCAGTAGTATAGTCCGGGACAGGGGGCCGGAGCAGTTCTTC. The rearrangement uses TRBV19 and TRBJ2-1, with TRBD1 identical over 12 bases. V was pared by 1 base and J by 10 bases, with 5 bases of the junction left unmatched. Germline-derived CDR1 and CDR2 are LNHDA and SQIVND (reference sequence). CDR3 length: 15 amino acids.

This sequence joins TRBV28 and TRBJ1-5, with D uncertain. This CDR3 has 10 residues. Germline loops: CDR1 MDHEN, CDR2 SYDVKM. The V end was cut by 3 bases, the J end by 9 bases, with 3 bases between. CDR3 DNA: TGTGCCAGCAGTTTGCGGCCCCAGCATTTT. It encodes CASSLRPQHF.

A single count supports this clone. The rearrangement links TRBV5-1 to TRBJ2-1; 7 nucleotides agree with TRBD2. V trimming: 2 bases; J trimming: 3 bases; junction bases outside the gene matches: 8. The CDR3 is made up of 16 amino acids. Germline V gene lookup returns CDR1 SGHRS and CDR2 YFSETQ. In DNA form, the CDR3 reads TGCGCCAGCAGCTTCACCTTTAGCGGGTTCTACAATGAGCAGTTCTTC. Protein sequence: CASSFTFSGFYNEQFF.

The CDR3 DNA reads TGTGCCAGCAGCTTTCTTAGCGGGATGGGTACAGATACGCAGTATTTT. As protein: CASSFLSGMGTDTQYF. The chain uses TRBV11-3 and TRBJ2-3, with 8 bases fitting TRBD2. Germline-derived CDR1 and CDR2 are SGHNT and YENEEA. Trimming took 3 bases from V and 3 from J; bases not matched to a gene: 8. The length of the CDR3 is 16 residues.

The rearrangement links TRBV7-2 to TRBJ2-2; 11 nucleotides agree with TRBD1. The germline gives CDR1 SGHTA, CDR2 FQGNSA. This CDR3 contains 17 residues. V trimming: 1 base; J trimming: 6 bases; junction bases outside the gene matches: 7. In DNA form, the CDR3 reads TGTGCCAGCAGCTTAGTATGGACAGGGGGCTTTGCCGGGGAGCTGTTTTTT. Protein: CASSLVWTGGFAGELFF.

The chain combines TRBV9 with TRBJ2-1; D may be TRBD2 (6 bases). The CDR3 consists of 17 residues. CDR1 and CDR2 from the germline V gene are SGDLS and YYNGEE. V dropped 2 bases and J dropped 3 bases, with 18 bases sitting between them. CDR3 DNA: TGTGCCAGCAGCGTTGGGGTCGGGAGTGGAATCTACAATGAGCAGTTCTTC. It translates to CASSVGVGSGIYNEQFF.

The gene calls are TRBV4-1 and TRBJ1-2, with 9 bases that match TRBD1. CDR1 and CDR2 from the germline V gene are MGHRA and YSYEKL. The CDR3 has 14 amino acids. With V trimmed by 1 base and J by 7 bases, 4 bases remained unmatched. CDR3 amino acids: CASSQGEQGAGYTF. In DNA form, the CDR3 reads TGCGCCAGCAGCCAAGGTGAACAGGGGGCTGGCTACACCTTC.

This rearrangement joins TRBV13 to TRBJ2-3; 9 bases match TRBD1. The ends lost 5 bases at V and 4 bases at J; junction bases unmatched: 7. The CDR3 runs 15 residues. Germline V gene lookup returns CDR1 PRHDT and CDR2 FYEKMQ (reference sequence). CDR3 in DNA: TGTGCCAGCAGCGCACAGGGGGCAGGGTCAGATACGCAGTATTTT. Translated, it gives CASSAQGAGSDTQYF. Together with reference TRBV13 and TRBJ2-3, the CDR3 gives the full variable domain: AAGVIQSPRHLIKEKRETATLKCYPIPRHDTVYWYQQGPGQDPQFLISFYEKMQSDKGSIPDRFSAQQFSDYHSELNMSSLELGDSALYFCASSAQGAGSDTQYFGPGTRLTVL.

The table lists this clone with a few counts. The V call is TRBV7-2, the J call TRBJ1-6; D remains unclear. This CDR3 contains 14 residues. Germline V CDR1 and CDR2: SGHTA, FQGNSA. With 4 bases removed from V and 9 bases from J, the gap between germline ends came to 13 bases. This chain's CDR3 is CASSSSMGGSPLHF. CDR3 in DNA: TGTGCCAGCAGCTCTTCTATGGGAGGTTCACCCCTCCACTTT. Complete variable domain (other parts from reference TRBV7-2 and TRBJ1-6): GAGVSQSPSNKVTEKGKDVELRCDPISGHTALYWYRQSLGQGLEFLIYFQGNSAPDKSGLPSDRFSAERTGGSVSTLTIQRTQQEDSAVYLCASSSSMGGSPLHFGNGTRLTVT.

In this sample, this clone turned up once. This rearrangement joins TRBV19 to TRBJ2-1, with D possibly TRBD2 on 5 matching bases. The germline gives CDR1 LNHDA, CDR2 SQIVND (reference sequence). The CDR3 runs to 14 residues. The ends were cut back, 3 bases at V and 4 bases at J, with 10 bases in the middle. The CDR3 sequence: CASSMGGFYNEQFF. The CDR3 bases are TGTGCCAGTAGTATGGGCGGGTTTTACAATGAGCAGTTCTTC.

The chain has TRBV27 and TRBJ1-6, with 9 bases identical to TRBD1. In germline, CDR1 is MNHEY, CDR2 SMNVEV (reference sequence). The CDR3 spans 16 residues. The V gene end was trimmed by 2 bases and the J gene end by 12 bases; junction bases not matched to a gene: 11. The CDR3 loop is CASSLIAMGTGLPLHF. The CDR3 region has the DNA TGTGCCAGCAGTTTAATTGCTATGGGGACAGGGTTACCCCTCCACTTT.

This clone was seen only a few times. The chain carries TRBV6-6 and TRBJ2-7, with 10 bases fitting TRBD1. Germline CDR1 and CDR2: MNHNY and SVGAGI (reference sequence). The CDR3 contains 14 residues. The trim removed 7 bases at V and 4 bases at J, leaving 7 bases unmatched. CDR3 amino acids: CASTNRDRGYEQYF. DNA of the CDR3: TGTGCCAGCACCAACCGGGACAGGGGATACGAGCAGTACTTC.

The rearrangement joins TRBV6-5 to TRBJ1-1; no reliable D call. This CDR3 has 13 amino acids. Germline values: CDR1 MNHEY, CDR2 SVGAGI. Trimming stripped 7 bases from V and 0 bases from J, with 9 bases between. DNA for the CDR3: TGTGCCAGCAACAACGGGATGAACACTGAAGCTTTCTTT. This gives the protein CASNNGMNTEAFF.

The rearrangement links TRBV7-9 to TRBJ1-1, with a weak D call TRBD1 (5 bases). Deletions cut 2 bases from V and 3 bases from J, with 19 bases between. The germline gives CDR1 SEHNR, CDR2 FQNEAQ (reference sequence). The CDR3 covers 17 residues. Written as DNA, the CDR3 is TGTGCCAGCAGCTTAATCCCCCTTCCCAGGGATGACACTGAAGCTTTCTTT. Encoded protein: CASSLIPLPRDDTEAFF. Full variable domain (rest looked up from reference TRBV7-9 and TRBJ1-1): DTGVSQNPRHKITKRGQNVTFRCDPISEHNRLYWYRQTLGQGPEFLTYFQNEAQLEKSRLLSDRFSAERPKGSFSTLEIQRTEQGDSAMYLCASSLIPLPRDDTEAFFGQGTRLTVV.

This sequence joins TRBV18 and TRBJ2-7; 10 positions match TRBD1. The CDR3 has 16 residues. Germline-derived CDR1 and CDR2 are KGHSH and LQKENI. J gave up 7 bases and V 3 bases, and 12 bases lay outside the gene matches. The CDR3 nucleotides are TGTGCCAGCTCACCTGGACGAGACAGGGGGCGAGGGGAGCAGTACTTC. This sequence encodes CASSPGRDRGRGEQYF.

The V gene is TRBV5-6, the J gene TRBJ1-4; D uncertain. The germline V gene encodes CDR1 SGHDT and CDR2 YYEEEE. The CDR3 runs to 12 residues. The V end was cut by 4 bases, the J end by 3 bases, with 4 bases between. The CDR3 is CASSVSNEKLFF. CDR3 in DNA: TGTGCCAGCAGCGTATCTAATGAAAAACTGTTTTTT.

The V gene is TRBV24-1, the J gene TRBJ1-5, with 10 bases matching TRBD1. V lost 7 bases to trimming and J lost 4 bases; unmatched junction nucleotides: 6. The CDR3 sequence is 15 residues long. CDR1 KGHDR and CDR2 SFDVKD come from the germline V gene. For the CDR3, the DNA is TGTGCCACCAGGGCCGGGACAGGGGAGAATCAGCCCCAGCATTTT. This codes for CATRAGTGENQPQHF.

The chain employs TRBV10-1 and TRBJ2-7, with TRBD2 matching over 8 bases. Germline-derived CDR1 and CDR2 are WNHNN and SYGVQD (reference sequence). V dropped 7 bases and J dropped 3; count of bases not matched to a gene: 26. This CDR3 is 20 amino acids long. CDR3 protein: CASIGSLKWCGGISFYEQYF. The CDR3 coding sequence is TGCGCCAGCATAGGGTCACTGAAATGGTGCGGGGGGATTAGTTTCTACGAGCAGTACTTC.

This chain uses TRBV6-6 with TRBJ1-4, with D possibly TRBD1 on 6 matching bases. The CDR3 runs 14 residues. Trimming took 6 bases from V and 7 from J, leaving 15 bases between them. CDR1 MNHNY and CDR2 SVGAGI come from the germline V gene (reference sequence). The CDR3 here is CASSFTGLSEKLFF. The CDR3 DNA follows: TGTGCCAGCAGCTTCACAGGGCTCTCTGAAAAACTGTTTTTT.

The V and J genes are TRBV2 and TRBJ2-5, with TRBD1 identical over 9 bases. The CDR3 extends over 16 amino acids. Germline V lookup: CDR1 SNHLY, CDR2 FYNNEI. V shed 6 bases and J 4 bases; nucleotides not matched to a gene: 12. The CDR3 coding sequence is TGTGCCAGCAGCCAAGGACAGGGGATGAGGTCAGAGACCCAGTACTTC. Encoded protein: CASSQGQGMRSETQYF.

This rearrangement joins TRBV10-3 to TRBJ2-4, with 8 bases identical to TRBD1. V was pared by 6 bases and J by 8 bases, with 9 bases of the junction left unmatched. CDR1 is ENHRY, CDR2 SYGVKD, per germline. The CDR3 runs to 14 residues. The CDR3, as DNA: TGTGCCATCAGGCGGACAGGGAACGAGGACATTCAGTACTTC. As protein: CAIRRTGNEDIQYF.